Each of the 27 T cell receptor beta chains below was sequenced from the same sample in a study of T-cell memory formation after mild COVID-19. TCRdb passed the 5' RACE reads through MiXCR, listing each CDR3 protein once. The sample holds roughly 250,000 distinct CDR3 sequences, 15% to 20% seen once. The sequenced material came from PBMCs or a T cell subset sorted from them (not recorded which). The source is a man younger than 35 who had mild COVID-19 (a few samples of this study predate the infection). Cell type and time point are not known.

The rearrangement uses TRBV19 and TRBJ1-4; D is unresolved. Trimming cost V 5 bases and J 3 bases, with 16 bases left between them. The CDR3 has 16 residues. Germline V gene lookup returns CDR1 LNHDA and CDR2 SQIVND (reference sequence). CDR3: CASSVSTLRANEKLFF. CDR3 DNA: TGTGCCAGTAGTGTCTCTACACTTCGGGCTAATGAAAAACTGTTTTTT.

This clonotype appeared a few times. The gene calls are TRBV20-1 and TRBJ1-2, with TRBD1 as a possible D gene (5 bases). Germline CDR1 DFQATT, CDR2 SNEGSKA (reference sequence). This CDR3 is built from 13 residues. With 3 bases removed from V and 3 bases from J, the gap between germline ends came to 11 bases. The CDR3 spells CSASPPGHYGYTF. Written as DNA, the CDR3 is TGCAGTGCTAGTCCTCCAGGGCACTATGGCTACACCTTC.

The rearrangement joins TRBV7-9 to TRBJ2-7, with 7 nucleotides matching TRBD1. Germline CDR1 and CDR2: SEHNR and FQNEAQ (reference sequence). This CDR3 is built from 17 residues. Trimming at V came to 5 bases and at J to 0 bases, leaving 13 bases not matched to a gene. CDR3 sequence: CASSVLQTGRSSYEQYF. The DNA for the CDR3 is TGTGCCAGCAGCGTCCTCCAGACAGGGCGGTCCTCCTACGAGCAGTACTTC.

The rearrangement joins TRBV28 to TRBJ1-3; 10 bases are a match to TRBD1. The length of the CDR3 is 15 residues. Trimming at V came to 4 bases and at J to 8 bases, leaving 8 bases not matched to a gene. CDR1 and CDR2 (germline): MDHEN, SYDVKM. The CDR3 DNA reads TGTGCCAGCAGTTCCGGGACAGGGGAGAGGCACACCATATATTTT. It yields the protein CASSSGTGERHTIYF.

This rearrangement joins TRBV29-1 to TRBJ1-1; D uncertain. Trimming removed 5 bases at V and 4 bases at J, with 17 bases between. The CDR3 totals 14 residues. Germline assignment: CDR1 SQVTM and CDR2 ANQGSEA. Here the CDR3 reads CSVYRQSVPTEAFF. DNA of the CDR3: TGCAGCGTTTACCGCCAGTCCGTGCCCACTGAAGCTTTCTTT.

This clonotype has only a few counts. This rearrangement joins TRBV7-2 to TRBJ1-1; D may be TRBD1 (5 bases). The CDR3 spans 14 residues. CDR1 is SGHTA, CDR2 FQGNSA, per germline. V was trimmed by 3 bases and J by 7 bases, leaving 15 bases between them. CDR3 DNA sequence: TGTGCCAGCAGCTTTAGCAGGGCGTCAGGTGAAGCTTTCTTT. This translates into CASSFSRASGEAFF.

The genes are TRBV19 and TRBJ1-1; 9 nucleotides line up with TRBD1. The germline gives CDR1 LNHDA, CDR2 SQIVND (reference sequence). CDR3 length equals 14 residues. The V segment lost 5 bases and the J segment 11 bases; nucleotides outside the gene matches: 12. CDR3 bases: TGTGCCAGTAGTCTGGACAGGGGAACAGCGAAGGCTTTCTTT. As protein: CASSLDRGTAKAFF.

V and J are TRBV20-1 and TRBJ1-2; unclear D gene. The CDR3 is made up of 11 amino acids. Deletions cut 0 bases from V and 12 bases from J, with 11 bases between. CDR1 and CDR2 (germline): DFQATT, SNEGSKA (reference sequence). Here the CDR3 reads CSARDWASDTF. CDR3 coding DNA: TGCAGTGCTAGAGATTGGGCATCGGACACCTTC.

The chain is built from TRBV12-3 or TRBV12-4 and TRBJ2-3, with 7 bases identical to TRBD1. The V segment lost 3 bases and the J segment 12 bases; nucleotides outside the gene matches: 6. CDR3 length: 12 amino acids. CDR3 residues: CASSLAGGIQYF. CDR3 sequence (DNA): TGTGCCAGCAGTTTGGCAGGGGGAATCCAGTATTTT.

CDR3 sequence (DNA): TGTGCCAGCAGTCATTACGAGCAGTACTTC. As protein: CASSHYEQYF. The chain employs TRBV12-3 or TRBV12-4 and TRBJ2-7; D unresolved. This CDR3 region has 10 residues. V was cut by 5 bases and J by 4 bases, with 3 bases left in between.

V gene TRBV9 combines with J gene TRBJ1-6; D gene unclear. Deletions cut 0 bases from V and 6 bases from J, with 4 bases between. The CDR3 is 13 amino acids. Germline CDR1 reads SGDLS; CDR2 reads YYNGEE. For the CDR3, the DNA is TGTGCCAGCAGCGTAGAGTTTAATTCACCCCTCCACTTT. Its protein product is CASSVEFNSPLHF.

Only a few counts were recorded for this clonotype. This rearrangement joins TRBV4-3 to TRBJ2-7; 11 bases map to TRBD2. V lost 1 base and J lost 7; bases outside the gene matches: 6. Germline CDR1 is LGHNA and CDR2 is YSLEER. This CDR3 comprises 15 residues. DNA for the CDR3: TGCGCCAGCAGCCAAGGTAGCGGGGGGGCTAGGGAGCAGTACTTC. This codes for CASSQGSGGAREQYF.

This clonotype turned up a few times. The chain uses TRBV11-2 and TRBJ2-1; the D call may be TRBD1 or TRBD2 (5 bases each). The CDR3 runs 15 residues. The V and J ends lost 3 bases and 0 bases respectively, with 9 bases between them. CDR1 is SGHAT, CDR2 FQNNGV, per germline. CDR3 loop: CASSLRDPSYNEQFF. The CDR3 coding sequence is TGTGCCAGCAGCTTGAGGGACCCCTCCTACAATGAGCAGTTCTTC.

This clonotype was observed at least ten times. The genes are TRBV18 and TRBJ2-7, with unresolved D. This CDR3 spans 13 amino acids. Germline lookup yields CDR1 KGHSH and CDR2 LQKENI. V was pared by 3 bases and J by 0 bases, with 6 bases between. CDR3 coding DNA: TGTGCCAGCTCACCCTATCGCTCCTACGAGCAGTACTTC. Translation gives CASSPYRSYEQYF.

This clonotype was picked up a small number of times. V is TRBV5-1 and J is TRBJ2-3; TRBD2 is a possible D gene (6 bases). V shed 4 bases and J shed 4 bases, with 19 bases lying between them. This CDR3 comprises 16 residues. Germline-derived CDR1 and CDR2 are SGHRS and YFSETQ. Here the CDR3 DNA reads TGCGCCAGCAGCCCTGGACTCTTTGGAGGGTCAGATACGCAGTATTTT. Its protein is CASSPGLFGGSDTQYF.

This clonotype turned up a few times. V is TRBV11-2 and J is TRBJ2-5; maybe TRBD1 (6 bases). The CDR3 has 14 amino acids. CDR1 and CDR2 (germline): SGHAT, FQNNGV. V gave up 5 bases and J gave up 4 bases, with 14 bases separating them. Here the CDR3 DNA reads TGTGCCAGCAGCCCCCGGACAGTGACAGAGACCCAGTACTTC. As protein: CASSPRTVTETQYF.

The chain combines TRBV29-1 with TRBJ1-1, with D uncertain. The CDR3 has 14 residues. Trimming left V 7 bases short and J 0 bases short, with 15 bases between. Germline-derived CDR1 and CDR2 are SQVTM and ANQGSEA. CDR3 bases: TGCAGCGCCCAAGCCCAGCCGGTGAACACTGAAGCTTTCTTT. As protein: CSAQAQPVNTEAFF.

The rearrangement joins TRBV28 to TRBJ2-7; D is perhaps TRBD1 or TRBD2 (6 bases each). Per germline, CDR1 MDHEN and CDR2 SYDVKM. The length of the CDR3 is 13 residues. Trimming left V 2 bases short and J 4 bases short, with 9 bases between. The CDR3 DNA reads as TGTGCCAGCAGTTTACCGGGGGCATACGAGCAGTACGTC. It translates to CASSLPGAYEQYV.

This clonotype was seen a few times. J is TRBJ2-3 and V is TRBV10-3; D is ambiguous. The CDR3 totals 11 residues. The V gene lost 6 bases and the J gene lost 5 bases, with 6 bases spanning the gap. Germline CDR1 is ENHRY and CDR2 is SYGVKD. The CDR3, as DNA: TGTGCCATCAGAGTTGTAGATACGCAGTATTTT. Translation: CAIRVVDTQYF.

This clonotype has a count of ten or more. The chain couples TRBV5-1 to TRBJ2-1; D may be TRBD2 (6 bases). The germline V and J ends were trimmed by 1 base and 7 bases, with 15 bases remaining between them. The CDR3 sequence is 15 residues long. Germline-derived CDR1 and CDR2 are SGHRS and YFSETQ. The CDR3 is CASSLTVPRGNEQFF. CDR3 coding DNA: TGCGCCAGCAGCTTGACAGTTCCCCGGGGGAATGAGCAGTTCTTC.

The V call is TRBV5-6, the J call TRBJ1-6, with 7 bases that match TRBD1. The trim removed 2 bases at V and 7 bases at J, leaving 3 bases unmatched. The CDR3 totals 14 residues. CDR1 is SGHDT, CDR2 YYEEEE, per germline. This CDR3 is CASSFGQANSPLHF. DNA for the CDR3: TGTGCCAGCAGCTTTGGACAGGCAAATTCACCCCTCCACTTT.

This clonotype was counted at least ten times. V and J are TRBV6-6 and TRBJ1-3, with D perhaps TRBD1 (5 bases). Germline V gives CDR1 MNHNY, CDR2 SVGAGI (reference sequence). V gave up 7 bases and J gave up 0 bases, with 10 bases separating them. This CDR3 contains 14 residues. DNA of the CDR3: TGTGCCAGCACCCGACAGAGCTCTGGAAACACCATATATTTT. Translated, it gives CASTRQSSGNTIYF.

The chain combines TRBV7-7 with TRBJ1-1; 8 bases are a match to TRBD1. This CDR3 spans 14 amino acids. Germline values: CDR1 SSHAT, CDR2 FNYEAQ (reference sequence). V lost 4 bases, J lost 7 bases, and 8 bases stayed unmatched. The CDR3 nucleotides are TGTGCCAGCAGCTGGGGACAGGCCCCGGGTGAAGCTTTCTTT. Protein sequence: CASSWGQAPGEAFF.

This clonotype was recorded a few times. This chain joins TRBV7-9 and TRBJ1-5; TRBD1 might be the D (6 bases). The CDR3 consists of 15 residues. The germline V gene encodes CDR1 SEHNR and CDR2 FQNEAQ (reference sequence). Trimming pared 1 base from V and 6 bases from J, leaving 13 bases between. CDR3 residues: CASSLGGTFIQPQHF. In DNA form, the CDR3 reads TGTGCCAGCAGCTTAGGCGGGACATTTATTCAGCCCCAGCATTTT.

This clonotype was seen more than once but under ten times. V and J are TRBV29-1 and TRBJ2-1; 8 bases are shared with TRBD1. Germline V gives CDR1 SQVTM, CDR2 ANQGSEA. Losses at the gene ends were 6 bases for V and 14 bases for J; bases not matched to a gene: 18. CDR3 length: 14 residues. The CDR3 spells CSVWNGRGRGVEFF. In DNA form, the CDR3 reads TGCAGCGTCTGGAATGGCAGGGGGCGAGGGGTTGAGTTCTTC.

The chain uses TRBV11-3 and TRBJ2-1; the match to TRBD1 covers 10 bases. The length of the CDR3 is 15 residues. The J segment lost 7 bases and the V segment lost 5 bases, leaving 8 bases of the junction unmatched. Germline CDR1 and CDR2: SGHNT and YENEEA. The CDR3 protein is CASSRRQGAGNEQFF. Here the CDR3 DNA reads TGTGCCAGCAGCCGCAGACAGGGGGCGGGGAATGAGCAGTTCTTC.

The chain is built from TRBV3-1 and TRBJ2-4; TRBD2 aligns across 7 bases. The V gene end was trimmed by 4 bases and the J gene end by 9 bases; junction bases not matched to a gene: 9. Germline loops: CDR1 LGHDT, CDR2 YNNKEL (reference sequence). This CDR3 region has 14 residues. This chain's CDR3 is CASSRGGTTGIQYF. The CDR3, as DNA: TGTGCCAGCAGCCGGGGGGGGACTACGGGCATTCAGTACTTC.